Each of the 2 T cell receptor beta chains below was sequenced from the same sample in a study of T cells in localized non-small cell lung cancer. Sequencing used immunoSEQ multiplex PCR; TCRdb keeps in-frame clones, though not all of them. Found here are tens of thousands of clones, 80% to 95% of them singletons; the top ten hold 12%. Here the sequenced sample was peripheral blood mononuclear cells, taken before any cancer treatment. The receptors here all came from a female donor of 60 years or more with stage II lung adenocarcinoma.

The chain uses TRBV9 and TRBJ1-4, with D possibly matching TRBD1 (5 bases). The length of the CDR3 is 17 residues. CDR1 and CDR2 from the germline V gene are SGDLS and YYNGEE. V was clipped by 0 bases and J by 6 bases, with 18 bases between them. The CDR3: CASSVAPSGDPDEKLFF. The DNA for the CDR3 is TGTGCCAGCAGCGTAGCCCCTTCGGGGGATCCTGATGAAAAACTGTTTTTT.

The V call is TRBV5-5, the J call TRBJ1-4, with 10 positions matching TRBD1. There are 17 residues in the CDR3. Unmatched junction bases numbered 8, after V lost 4 bases and J lost 2 bases. Germline V lookup: CDR1 SGHKS, CDR2 YYEKEE (reference sequence). CDR3 in DNA: TGTGCCAGCAGCCCCCAGGGGACAGGGGTTACTAATGAAAAACTGTTTTTT. This encodes CASSPQGTGVTNEKLFF.